These 15 T cell receptor beta chains share one sample of origin, sequenced in a study of cytomegalovirus exposure and HLA in healthy donors. In the PCR, 60 Vbeta and 13 Jbeta primers were used. Produced via immunoSEQ multiplex PCR; TCRdb's table is partial and in-frame only. The data show 70,000 to 100,000 clones, 55% to 75% seen once. The material sequenced was PBMCs. All receptors come from a man aged 45-65 years in good health and CMV-seronegative.

J is TRBJ1-1 and V is TRBV5-1; D remains unclear. Trimming stripped 7 bases from V and 10 bases from J, with 23 bases between. CDR3 size: 14 residues. Germline-derived CDR1 and CDR2 are SGHRS and YFSETQ. This chain's CDR3 is CASAPVRHSTGAFF. The DNA of the CDR3 is TGCGCCAGCGCCCCAGTTCGTCATTCGACGGGAGCTTTCTTT.

A remark on this clone: One end of the junction varies from germline; a read error may be responsible. V usage is TRBV6-1 and J usage is TRBJ1-2, with a tentative D call TRBD1 (5 bases). Germline-derived CDR1 and CDR2 are MNHNS and SASEGT. The CDR3 spans 11 residues. CDR3 sequence reads: CASSEDTVHPF. CDR3 bases: TGTGCCAGCAGTGAGGACACCGTTCACCCATTC.

This sequence joins TRBV6-6 and TRBJ2-2; D perhaps matches TRBD1 (5 bases). The V gene's germline CDR1 is MNHNY and CDR2 SVGAGI (reference sequence). This CDR3 has 13 amino acids. The V and J ends lost 6 bases and 7 bases respectively, with 12 bases between them. CDR3 in DNA: TGTGCCAGCAGCGGGCAGGGTCACGGGGAGCTGTTTTTT. This codes for CASSGQGHGELFF.

The chain combines TRBV11-3 with TRBJ2-3; 11 bases agree with TRBD1. Germline CDR1 is SGHNT and CDR2 is YENEEA. With V trimmed by 5 bases and J by 4 bases, 5 bases remained unmatched. The CDR3 is made up of 15 amino acids. CDR3 coding DNA: TGTGCCAGCAGCCGGACAGGGGGCAACGCAGATACGCAGTATTTT. Translation: CASSRTGGNADTQYF. Combining the CDR3 with reference TRBV11-3 and TRBJ2-3 gives the whole variable domain EAGVVQSPRYKIIEKKQPVAFWCNPISGHNTLYWYLQNLGQGPELLIRYENEEAVDDSQLPKDRFSAERLKGVDSTLKIQPAELGDSAVYLCASSRTGGNADTQYFGPGTRLTVL.

Only a few counts were recorded for this clone. The chain has TRBV20-1 and TRBJ1-2, with D possibly matching TRBD1 (5 bases). Germline CDR1 is DFQATT and CDR2 is SNEGSKA (reference sequence). CDR3 size: 11 residues. Deletions cut 6 bases from V and 0 bases from J, with 5 bases between. CDR3 in amino acids: CSARANYGYTF. For the CDR3, the DNA is TGCAGTGCCAGGGCTAACTATGGCTACACCTTC.

This clone has just a few counts. The gene calls are TRBV29-1 and TRBJ2-5; maybe TRBD1 (5 bases). Trimming pared 5 bases from V and 1 base from J, leaving 17 bases between. CDR1 and CDR2 (germline): SQVTM, ANQGSEA. The CDR3 has 15 residues. CDR3 amino acids: CSVRRDRDVQETQYF. The CDR3 nucleotides are TGCAGCGTTCGACGTGACAGAGATGTCCAAGAGACCCAGTACTTC.

The chain links TRBV9 to TRBJ2-3; D uncertain. V lost 3 bases to trimming and J lost 2 bases, with 4 bases between them. From germline, CDR1 is SGDLS and CDR2 YYNGEE. CDR3 size: 12 residues. CDR3 sequence (DNA): TGTGCCAGCAGCGCCATCACAGATACGCAGTATTTT. This translates into CASSAITDTQYF.

The chain combines TRBV6-1 with TRBJ2-7; TRBD1 aligns across 10 bases. The CDR3 runs 15 residues. J lost 1 base, V lost 6 bases, and 6 bases had no gene match. Germline values: CDR1 MNHNS, CDR2 SASEGT. The CDR3 coding sequence is TGTGCCAGCAGAGATCCGGGACAGGGGTCCTACGAGCAGTACTTC. Amino acids: CASRDPGQGSYEQYF.

This clone has more than one count but fewer than ten. This rearrangement joins TRBV27 to TRBJ1-1; a possible D gene is TRBD1 (6 bases). Deletions cut 0 bases from V and 8 bases from J, with 13 bases between. The CDR3 is 14 residues long. Germline V gives CDR1 MNHEY, CDR2 SMNVEV (reference sequence). The CDR3 DNA is TGTGCCAGCAGTTTATCTCGGGGGGCGTTGGAAGCTTTCTTT. Residues: CASSLSRGALEAFF.

This clone was observed a handful of times. The CDR3 nucleotides are TGCGCCAGCAGCCAAGGACCCCGACAGCCAAATGAAAAACTGTTTTTT. It encodes CASSQGPRQPNEKLFF. This rearrangement joins TRBV4-1 to TRBJ1-4, with a tentative D call TRBD1 (5 bases). CDR1 and CDR2 from the germline V gene are MGHRA and YSYEKL. The CDR3 covers 16 residues. V gave up 1 base and J gave up 5 bases, with 14 bases separating them.

V and J are TRBV27 and TRBJ1-6, with D possibly matching TRBD1 (5 bases). V was trimmed by 2 bases and J by 7 bases, leaving 15 bases between them. CDR3 length: 16 residues. CDR1 and CDR2 from the germline V gene are MNHEY and SMNVEV (reference sequence). This CDR3 reads CASSLGQGLENSPLHF. The CDR3 nucleotides read TGTGCCAGCAGTTTAGGGCAGGGTTTAGAGAATTCACCCCTCCACTTT.

This chain uses TRBV7-6 with TRBJ2-3; TRBD2 matches 8 bases. The CDR3 consists of 14 residues. Trimming cost V 3 bases and J 1 base; bases outside gene matches: 0. Per the germline V gene, CDR1 is SGHVS and CDR2 is FNYEAQ. Here the CDR3 reads CASSFSGGTDTQYF. The CDR3 DNA follows: TGTGCCAGCAGCTTTAGCGGGGGCACAGATACGCAGTATTTT.

The chain links TRBV5-1 to TRBJ2-5, with 10 bases lining up with TRBD2. Trimming removed 1 base from V and 5 bases from J; junction bases left unmatched: 5. The CDR3 length is 15 residues. The germline V gene encodes CDR1 SGHRS and CDR2 YFSETQ. CDR3 nucleotide sequence: TGCGCCAGCAGCTTGCTAGCGGGAGTAGGGGAGACCCAGTACTTC. This sequence encodes CASSLLAGVGETQYF.

Worth noting for this clone: Within the sample, other DNA sequences also encode this same CDR3. V gene TRBV4-2 combines with J gene TRBJ1-3; D gene unclear. The CDR3 extends over 13 amino acids. Trimming pared 4 bases from V and 3 bases from J, leaving 7 bases between. CDR1 is LGHNA and CDR2 is YNFKEQ in the germline V gene. Written as DNA, the CDR3 is TGTGCCAGCAGCCCCCCCGGTGGAAACACCATATATTTT. Its translation: CASSPPGGNTIYF.

This clone has more than one count but fewer than ten. V usage is TRBV10-3 and J usage is TRBJ1-1; D uncertain. Germline CDR1 reads ENHRY; CDR2 reads SYGVKD. This CDR3 spans 14 amino acids. The germline V and J ends were trimmed by 2 bases and 4 bases, with 11 bases remaining between them. The CDR3 nucleotides are TGTGCCATCAGTGAGGAGGGCTGGAGCACTGAAGCTTTCTTT. It encodes CAISEEGWSTEAFF.